This T cell receptor beta chain was profiled in a study of OX40 agonist ivuxolimab in advanced cancers. Study-level background: Ivuxolimab, which targeted the costimulatory receptor OX40 (CD134), was an agonistic, fully human IgG2 monoclonal antibody. The paper describes the monotherapy dose-escalation part (N ≈ 52 patients) of the phase I trial of ivuxolimab. Peripheral TCRbeta sequencing aimed to test whether ivuxolimab altered TCR sequence diversity and caused clonal T-cell expansion. Prior anti-PD-1, anti-PD-L1 or anti-CTLA-4 therapy was permitted, and checkpoint inhibitors had been received by about 36% of dose-escalation patients. Partial responses occurred in three dose-escalation patients: two with cutaneous melanoma and one with hepatocellular carcinoma. Of the roughly 54 dose-escalation patients, hepatocellular carcinoma was present in approximately 20, melanoma in about 15, renal cell carcinoma in 9 and head and neck cancer in 9. In the dose-escalation cohort, 65% to 90% of patients were male, and the mean age was roughly 60 years, with a range of about 20 to 79. Intravenous ivuxolimab was administered to patients every 2 weeks at six dose levels: 0.01, 0.1, 0.3, 1.5, 3 and 10 mg/kg.

From a lookup of the germline V gene, CDR1 and CDR2 are MGHDK and SYGVNS. V was cut back by 3 bases and J by 3 bases, leaving a gap of 11 bases between them. The CDR3, cysteine through phenylalanine, is 15 amino acids long. The only DNA kept is the CDR3, 45 bases in frame from the first base. For sequencing of the TCRbeta CDR3 region, genomic DNA was extracted from the sorted cells. TCRbeta CDR3 regions were sequenced using the immunoSEQ Assay. The clones in this table, taken by TCRdb from immuneACCESS, are in-frame only. Not every clone is retained; where verified, under half of the shortfall comes from an unresolved V gene, and the cause of the rest is unknown. Recorded for this sample are some 41,000 clones; around 86% of them occurred a single time. 2.4% of the sample comes from the top ten. The trial excluded patients who had a history of autoimmune disease or were on systemic immunosuppression. Peripheral blood for TCR sequencing was collected from all dose cohorts at baseline, on cycle 4 day 1, and on cycle 7 day 1. Samples were obtained from an open-label, multicenter, first-in-human phase I dose-escalation trial of ivuxolimab. Adults with locally advanced or metastatic melanoma, renal cell carcinoma, hepatocellular carcinoma or head and neck squamous cell carcinoma were enrolled in the trial. Before TCR sequencing, CD4+ T cells and CD8+ T cells were sorted from peripheral blood as separate populations.

Regarding this clone: Its specific antigen is unknown. No base qualities exist here, and no much larger clone lies one base off it. Other DNA sequences in the same sample also yield this CDR3.

Results the study describes overall, beyond this receptor: Low levels of normalized T-cell clonal expansion were also shown by some nonresponding patients. At doses from 0.1 to 3.0 mg/kg, clonal expansion was seen in both CD4+ and CD8+ blood T cells between baseline and week 6. Partial responders in the 0.1-3.0 mg/kg groups had among the lowest normalized peripheral clonal expansion, especially among CD8+ T cells. After ivuxolimab, more expanded clones were found on average in CD8+ T cells than in CD4+ T cells. Which antigens the clonally expanded peripheral T cells were specific for was not determined.

The input for sequencing was CD4+ or CD8+ T cells sorted from blood, taken in a trial of the OX40 agonist ivuxolimab. The clonotype comes from an adult with an advanced solid tumor such as melanoma, head and neck, liver or kidney cancer. The chain links TRBV25-1 with TRBJ2-2, with TRBD1 as a weak D call on 5 bases. The bases are TGTGCCAGCAGTGACGCGGACATTGACACCGGGGAGCTGTTTTTT. Translated, this gives CASSDADIDTGELFF.